This paragraph reports one T cell receptor beta chain. Its antigen is undetermined. Only in-frame clones appear in the TCRdb table, and some are missing; sequencing was by immunoSEQ multiplex PCR. This sample has 98,000 or so clones, with 88% found just once. Germline CDR1 reads SGHRS; CDR2 reads YFSETQ. The CDR3 contains 16 residues. Trimming cost V 0 bases and J 1 base, with 11 bases left between them. The data are from a study of T cell responses to AZD1222 COVID-19 vaccine. Study results and caveats: Clonal diversity may have been underestimated, and the donors were mostly white British, with more females than males.

Source: peripheral blood, taken 28 days after the second AZD1222 dose. The V gene is TRBV5-1, the J gene TRBJ2-1; the D call may be TRBD1 or TRBD2 (5 bases each). The source is an adult who received the AZD1222 COVID-19 vaccine. CDR3 sequence: CASSLGGVSSYNEQFF. Written as DNA, the CDR3 is TGCGCCAGCAGCTTGGGAGGGGTTTCATCCTACAATGAGCAGTTCTTC.